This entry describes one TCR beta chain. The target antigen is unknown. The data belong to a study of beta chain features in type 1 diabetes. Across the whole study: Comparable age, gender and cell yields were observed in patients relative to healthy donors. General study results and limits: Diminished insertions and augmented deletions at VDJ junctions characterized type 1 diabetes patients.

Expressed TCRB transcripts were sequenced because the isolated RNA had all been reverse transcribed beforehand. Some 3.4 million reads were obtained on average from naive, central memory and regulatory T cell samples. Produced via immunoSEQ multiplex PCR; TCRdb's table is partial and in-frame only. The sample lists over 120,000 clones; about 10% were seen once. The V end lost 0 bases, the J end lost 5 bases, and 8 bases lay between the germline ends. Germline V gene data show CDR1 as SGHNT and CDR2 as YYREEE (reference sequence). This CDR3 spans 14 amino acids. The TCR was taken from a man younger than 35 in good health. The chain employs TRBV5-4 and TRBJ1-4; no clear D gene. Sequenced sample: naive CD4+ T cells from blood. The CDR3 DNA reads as TGTGCCAGCAGCTTGGCAGTTAAAAATGAAAAACTGTTTTTT. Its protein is CASSLAVKNEKLFF.